These 32 T cell receptor beta chains were all obtained from the same sample, sequenced in a study of OX40 agonist ivuxolimab in advanced cancers. Libraries were prepared by immunoSEQ multiplex PCR; TCRdb keeps only in-frame clonotypes and omits some of them. The sample yields around 53,000 clones, around 85% seen once. The sequenced sample was CD4+ or CD8+ T cells sorted from blood, obtained in a trial of the OX40 agonist ivuxolimab. The receptors shown here come from an adult with an advanced solid tumor such as melanoma, head and neck, liver or kidney cancer.

This chain uses TRBV9 with TRBJ2-3; TRBD2 agrees at 9 bases. With V trimmed by 2 bases and J by 4 bases, 8 bases remained unmatched. Germline CDR1 SGDLS, CDR2 YYNGEE. This CDR3 is 16 amino acids long. The CDR3 DNA follows: TGTGCCAGCAGCGTGGGTGCGGGAGGGGGAGCAGATACGCAGTATTTT. This encodes CASSVGAGGGADTQYF.

V and J are TRBV4-2 and TRBJ1-3; D unresolved. Trimming stripped 1 base from V and 0 bases from J, with 10 bases between. The CDR3 runs to 16 residues. In germline, CDR1 is LGHNA, CDR2 YNFKEQ. As DNA, the CDR3 is TGTGCCAGCAGCCAAGTATCCGGGGTCTCTGGAAACACCATATATTTT. Residues: CASSQVSGVSGNTIYF.

This clone was seen once. The chain has TRBV30 and TRBJ1-1; D gene unclear. The CDR3 length is 13 residues. V was clipped by 4 bases and J by 0 bases, with 9 bases between them. CDR1 and CDR2 (germline): GTSNPN, SVGIG (reference sequence). CDR3 in DNA: TGTGCCTGGACTCAGGCGCTGAACACTGAAGCTTTCTTT. Its protein is CAWTQALNTEAFF.

The gene calls are TRBV30 and TRBJ2-7; D gene uncertain. The length of the CDR3 is 13 residues. The ends were cut back, 4 bases at V and 3 bases at J, with 13 bases in the middle. Germline V gives CDR1 GTSNPN, CDR2 SVGIG (reference sequence). CDR3 amino acids: CAWNLGYGYEQYF. The CDR3 DNA sequence: TGTGCCTGGAATTTGGGCTACGGCTACGAGCAGTACTTC.

The chain employs TRBV5-1 and TRBJ2-1; 7 nucleotides align to TRBD2. The germline CDR1 and CDR2 sequences are SGHRS and YFSETQ. This CDR3 is 16 amino acids long. J gave up 5 bases and V 2 bases, and 10 bases lay outside the gene matches. The CDR3 DNA sequence: TGCGCCAGCAGCTTAGTCGCGGGAGTGTCCCACAATGAGCAGTTCTTC. Its translation: CASSLVAGVSHNEQFF.

The chain combines TRBV6-5 with TRBJ2-2; D is unresolved. CDR3 size: 14 residues. Germline CDR1 MNHEY, CDR2 SVGAGI. The V end lost 5 bases, the J end lost 8 bases, and 15 bases lay between the germline ends. The CDR3 spells CASSTRFRRGELFF. Written as DNA, the CDR3 is TGTGCCAGCAGTACCCGGTTTAGGCGGGGGGAGCTGTTTTTT.

The V gene is TRBV9, the J gene TRBJ2-7, with D unclear. With 2 bases removed from V and 7 bases from J, the gap between germline ends came to 16 bases. This CDR3 region has 14 residues. In germline, CDR1 is SGDLS, CDR2 YYNGEE. CDR3 sequence: CASSVGTRHSEQYF. CDR3 sequence (DNA): TGTGCCAGCAGCGTCGGTACGCGACACAGTGAGCAGTACTTC.

CDR3 sequence (DNA): TGTGCCTGGTCTCCTTTCGACGGGGGCTACACCTTC. Its protein product is CAWSPFDGGYTF. This chain connects TRBV30 to TRBJ1-2; D not certain. This CDR3 region has 12 residues. Deletions cut 5 bases from V and 8 bases from J, with 15 bases between. The V gene's germline CDR1 is GTSNPN and CDR2 SVGIG (reference sequence). Combining the CDR3 with reference TRBV30 and TRBJ1-2 gives the whole variable domain SQTIHQWPATLVQPVGSPLSLECTVEGTSNPNLYWYRQAAGRGLQLLFYSVGIGQISSEVPQNLSASRPQDRQFILSSKKLLLSDSGFYLCAWSPFDGGYTFGSGTRLTVV.

This chain links TRBV25-1 with TRBJ1-6; D is ambiguous. The length of the CDR3 is 15 residues. Germline-derived CDR1 and CDR2 are MGHDK and SYGVNS. V was trimmed by 0 bases and J by 8 bases, leaving 11 bases between them. The CDR3 spells CASSEYKPSDSPLHF. The CDR3 DNA sequence: TGTGCCAGCAGTGAATATAAACCATCTGATTCACCCCTCCACTTT.

The J gene is TRBJ1-5, the V gene TRBV6-1; TRBD1 might be the D (5 bases). CDR1 MNHNS and CDR2 SASEGT come from the germline V gene. With 2 bases removed from V and 4 bases from J, the gap between germline ends came to 21 bases. CDR3 size: 18 residues. CDR3 loop: CASSEYSPLQALNQPQHF. The CDR3 bases are TGTGCCAGCAGTGAATATTCCCCCCTACAGGCTCTAAATCAGCCCCAGCATTTT.

This chain links TRBV7-9 with TRBJ2-3, with 8 nucleotides matching TRBD1. Germline-derived CDR1 and CDR2 are SEHNR and FQNEAQ (reference sequence). With 6 bases clipped from V and 0 bases from J, the junction kept 8 bases outside the gene matches. CDR3 length: 16 amino acids. Here the CDR3 DNA reads TGTGCCAGCAGTTCCGGACAGGGAAGGAGCACAGATACGCAGTATTTT. It is translated as CASSSGQGRSTDTQYF.

The chain joins TRBV5-6 to TRBJ1-2, with D perhaps matching TRBD1 (5 bases). Germline V gene lookup returns CDR1 SGHDT and CDR2 YYEEEE. Trimming cost V 4 bases and J 4 bases, with 11 bases left between them. The CDR3 runs 13 residues. CDR3 DNA sequence: TGTGCCAGCAGCCCAGGGCAGAGCTATGGCTACACCTTC. Its translation: CASSPGQSYGYTF.

The V call is TRBV6-1, the J call TRBJ1-4; TRBD1 matches 7 bases. The trim removed 2 bases at V and 3 bases at J, leaving 3 bases unmatched. From germline, CDR1 is MNHNS and CDR2 SASEGT. This CDR3 contains 15 residues. The CDR3 coding sequence is TGTGCCAGCAGTGAAAATCAGGGGGCTAATGAAAAACTGTTTTTT. This gives the protein CASSENQGANEKLFF.

This clone has a handful of counts. The V and J genes are TRBV5-1 and TRBJ2-2; D gene unclear. V was cut by 0 bases and J by 5 bases, with 11 bases left in between. Per germline, CDR1 SGHRS and CDR2 YFSETQ. This CDR3 has 15 residues. The CDR3 nucleotides are TGCGCCAGCAGCTTGGAGATCAGCTCGACCGGGGAGCTGTTTTTT. Its protein is CASSLEISSTGELFF.

This chain uses TRBV7-2 with TRBJ2-7; perhaps TRBD1 as D (6 bases). Germline CDR1 and CDR2: SGHTA and FQGNSA. V was cut by 5 bases and J by 2 bases, with 13 bases left in between. The CDR3 sequence is 14 residues long. Here the CDR3 DNA reads TGTGCCAGCAGCCAATCGGGACACACCTACGAGCAGTACTTC. The encoded protein is CASSQSGHTYEQYF.

The chain combines TRBV30 with TRBJ1-1; D gene ambiguous. The CDR3 covers 14 residues. Germline V gene data show CDR1 as GTSNPN and CDR2 as SVGIG (reference sequence). V was trimmed by 4 bases and J by 2 bases, leaving 14 bases between them. The CDR3 loop reads CAWTRATSNTEAFF. The CDR3 DNA reads as TGTGCCTGGACCCGGGCTACATCCAACACTGAAGCTTTCTTT.

This clone has only one observation. The chain couples TRBV6-1 to TRBJ1-2; D gene ambiguous. Trimming removed 1 base from V and 7 bases from J, with 7 bases in between. This CDR3 is built from 12 residues. CDR1 and CDR2 (germline): MNHNS, SASEGT. In DNA form, the CDR3 reads TGTGCCAGCAGTGAAGGAAGTTTTGGCTACACCTTC. It encodes CASSEGSFGYTF.

This clone was detected once. The chain carries TRBV19 and TRBJ2-3, with D perhaps matching TRBD2 (6 bases). CDR3 length: 15 residues. Per the germline V gene, CDR1 is LNHDA and CDR2 is SQIVND (reference sequence). V lost 5 bases to trimming and J lost 5 bases, with 17 bases between them. The DNA for the CDR3 is TGTGCCAGTAGTCGACTAGAGGGAAACCTAGATACGCAGTATTTT. This translates into CASSRLEGNLDTQYF.

This chain joins TRBV18 and TRBJ1-4; 7 positions agree with TRBD1. This CDR3 is 15 amino acids long. The germline CDR1 and CDR2 sequences are KGHSH and LQKENI. V lost 6 bases to trimming and J lost 8 bases; unmatched junction nucleotides: 12. The CDR3 loop reads CASSFNRGAGEKLFF. As DNA, the CDR3 is TGTGCCAGCTCGTTCAACAGGGGCGCTGGGGAAAAACTGTTTTTT.

The chain employs TRBV6-1 and TRBJ1-1; D uncertain. Germline-derived CDR1 and CDR2 are MNHNS and SASEGT. The germline V and J ends were trimmed by 6 bases and 5 bases, with 16 bases remaining between them. CDR3 length equals 14 residues. The CDR3 loop reads CASRSSGGLTEAFF. The CDR3 DNA reads as TGTGCCAGCAGGTCAAGTGGAGGGCTGACTGAAGCTTTCTTT.

V and J are TRBV5-5 and TRBJ2-2; the match to TRBD1 covers 9 bases. The J segment lost 2 bases and the V segment lost 3 bases, leaving 2 bases of the junction unmatched. Looked up from germline, CDR1 is SGHKS and CDR2 is YYEKEE (reference sequence). CDR3 length: 15 amino acids. CDR3 in amino acids: CASSSDRGNTGELFF. The CDR3 nucleotides read TGTGCCAGCAGCTCGGACAGGGGAAACACCGGGGAGCTGTTTTTT.

This clone was seen repeatedly, ten times or more. J is TRBJ2-3 and V is TRBV7-2; tentative D call: TRBD2 (5 bases). V lost 5 bases, J lost 3 bases, and 15 bases lay in between. Germline CDR1 reads SGHTA; CDR2 reads FQGNSA. CDR3 length: 15 amino acids. DNA for the CDR3: TGTGCCAGCAGCACCGTCAGAGGGTGGACAGATACGCAGTATTTT. This sequence encodes CASSTVRGWTDTQYF.

This clone was recorded only once. This chain links TRBV18 with TRBJ1-1, with unresolved D. The V end was cut by 0 bases, the J end by 1 base, with 9 bases between. This CDR3 has 15 residues. Looked up from germline, CDR1 is KGHSH and CDR2 is LQKENI. The CDR3 DNA reads TGTGCCAGCTCACCACCGTCACGGAGGAACACTGAAGCTTTCTTT. Its translation is CASSPPSRRNTEAFF.

This chain links TRBV7-8 with TRBJ2-7, with TRBD2 as a possible D gene (7 bases). Germline CDR1 SGHVS, CDR2 FQNEAQ. The germline V and J ends were trimmed by 4 bases and 2 bases, with 12 bases remaining between them. The CDR3 extends over 14 amino acids. DNA for the CDR3: TGTGCCAGCAGCTCCCAGCGGGACACCTACGAGCAGTACTTC. This encodes CASSSQRDTYEQYF.

The chain joins TRBV11-2 to TRBJ2-3, with 8 bases that match TRBD1. The CDR3 contains 15 residues. Trimming removed 5 bases from V and 6 bases from J; junction bases left unmatched: 10. Germline-derived CDR1 and CDR2 are SGHAT and FQNNGV. In DNA form, the CDR3 reads TGTGCCAGCAGCCCAGGCAGGGGGCAAGGGGATACGCAGTATTTT. Translation gives CASSPGRGQGDTQYF.

V gene TRBV6-1 combines with J gene TRBJ2-3; TRBD1 agrees at 11 bases. J gave up 5 bases and V 1 base, and 5 bases lay outside the gene matches. Germline V gives CDR1 MNHNS, CDR2 SASEGT. The CDR3 is 16 amino acids. The CDR3 sequence: CASSEGTGGLKDTQYF. The DNA of the CDR3 is TGTGCCAGCAGTGAAGGGACAGGGGGCTTGAAAGATACGCAGTATTTT.

The chain carries TRBV30 and TRBJ1-5; maybe TRBD1 (5 bases). Deletions cut 0 bases from V and 6 bases from J, with 12 bases between. In germline, CDR1 is GTSNPN, CDR2 SVGIG (reference sequence). The CDR3 extends over 14 amino acids. DNA for the CDR3: TGTGCCTGGAGTGTACCGGGACTGGTTCAGCCCCAGCATTTT. Residues: CAWSVPGLVQPQHF.

The chain is built from TRBV6-1 and TRBJ2-3, with 9 bases fitting TRBD2. This CDR3 has 15 amino acids. J was trimmed by 4 bases and V by 0 bases; bases with no gene match: 2. The germline gives CDR1 MNHNS, CDR2 SASEGT. The CDR3 nucleotides read TGTGCCAGCAGTGAAGCTAGCGGGAGCCCAGATACGCAGTATTTT. It translates to CASSEASGSPDTQYF.

The gene calls are TRBV2 and TRBJ2-1; TRBD2 matches 14 bases. The CDR3 has 15 residues. V was pared by 5 bases and J by 9 bases, with 6 bases of the junction left unmatched. The germline gives CDR1 SNHLY, CDR2 FYNNEI. The CDR3 DNA is TGTGCCAGCAGTCCGACTAGCGGGAGGGATGGTGAGCAGTTCTTC. Protein product: CASSPTSGRDGEQFF.

The chain joins TRBV4-1 to TRBJ2-3, with no clear D. The V end was cut by 1 base, the J end by 1 base, with 12 bases between. The CDR3 consists of 16 residues. Germline V gene sequence: CDR1 MGHRA, CDR2 YSYEKL. The CDR3 is CASSQGSVAGTDTQYF. DNA for the CDR3: TGCGCCAGCAGCCAAGGGTCGGTAGCTGGCACAGATACGCAGTATTTT.

V usage is TRBV7-8 and J usage is TRBJ1-5, with D possibly matching TRBD1 (5 bases). The CDR3 loop spans 14 amino acids. The germline V gene encodes CDR1 SGHVS and CDR2 FQNEAQ. Trimming took 2 bases from V and 5 from J, leaving 10 bases between them. This chain's CDR3 is CASSLSGGYQPQHF. The CDR3 DNA follows: TGTGCCAGCAGCTTATCCGGGGGATATCAGCCCCAGCATTTT.

This clone was picked up a small number of times. The chain uses TRBV28 and TRBJ2-3; D ambiguous. This CDR3 region has 12 residues. CDR1 MDHEN and CDR2 SYDVKM come from the germline V gene. Between the trimmed V and J ends, which lost 5 bases and 8 bases, there was a span of 11 bases. The CDR3 region is CASSPRLPTQYF. The DNA for the CDR3 is TGTGCCAGCAGTCCTAGGCTGCCTACGCAGTATTTT.